This TCR beta chain derives from a study of T cell responses to AZD1222 COVID-19 vaccine. Overall study results and limits: The repertoires were collected only after the peak T cell response. Two AZD1222 administrations were followed by greater Spike-specific TCR breadth and depth. Among the donors, most were white British and more were female, and clonal diversity was possibly underestimated.

Pooling covered second doses at about 4 or about 12 weeks. Assay: immunoSEQ multiplex PCR; the TCRdb copy retains only in-frame clones and omits some. This sample has more than 110,000 clones; roughly 90% occur once, and the top ten carry roughly 3.5%. V lost 6 bases and J 0 bases, leaving 9 bases between the germline ends. CDR1 and CDR2 from the germline V gene are MDHEN and SYDVKM. CDR3 length: 13 residues. This clone was seen only once. The antigen is undetermined. This clonotype originated in an adult who received the AZD1222 COVID-19 vaccine. The specimen comprised peripheral blood, sampled 28 days after the second AZD1222 dose. The chain links TRBV28 to TRBJ2-7, with D perhaps TRBD2 (6 bases). CDR3 DNA: TGTGCCAGCAGGCGGCGGGGCTCCTACGAGCAGTACTTC. It encodes CASRRRGSYEQYF.